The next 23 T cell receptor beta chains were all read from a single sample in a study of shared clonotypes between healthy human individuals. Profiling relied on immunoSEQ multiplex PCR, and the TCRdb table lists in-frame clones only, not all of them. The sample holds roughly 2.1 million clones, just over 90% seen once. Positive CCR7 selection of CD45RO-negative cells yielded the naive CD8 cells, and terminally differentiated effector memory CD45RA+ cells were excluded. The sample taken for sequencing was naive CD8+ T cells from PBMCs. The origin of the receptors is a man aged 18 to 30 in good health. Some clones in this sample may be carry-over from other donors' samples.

CDR3 in amino acids: CASSLGKAYEQYF. The CDR3 DNA is TGTGCCAGCAGCTTAGGAAAAGCGTACGAGCAGTACTTC. The chain is built from TRBV11-2 and TRBJ2-7; D is ambiguous. Germline V gene lookup returns CDR1 SGHAT and CDR2 FQNNGV. V lost 1 base to trimming and J lost 4 bases, with 8 bases between them. CDR3 length: 13 amino acids.

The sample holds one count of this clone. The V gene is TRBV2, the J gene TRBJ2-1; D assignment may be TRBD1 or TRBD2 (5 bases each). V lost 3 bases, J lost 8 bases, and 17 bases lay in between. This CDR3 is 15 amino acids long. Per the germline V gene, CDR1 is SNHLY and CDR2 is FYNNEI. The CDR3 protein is CASSEGDRTVYEQFF. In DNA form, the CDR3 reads TGTGCCAGCAGTGAGGGGGACCGAACCGTTTATGAGCAGTTCTTC.

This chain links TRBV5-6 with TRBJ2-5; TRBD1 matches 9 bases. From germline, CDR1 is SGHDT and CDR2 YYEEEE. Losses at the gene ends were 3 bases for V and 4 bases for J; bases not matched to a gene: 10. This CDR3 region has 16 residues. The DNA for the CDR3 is TGTGCCAGCAGCTCCGAGGACAGGGGTATATTAGAGACCCAGTACTTC. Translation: CASSSEDRGILETQYF.

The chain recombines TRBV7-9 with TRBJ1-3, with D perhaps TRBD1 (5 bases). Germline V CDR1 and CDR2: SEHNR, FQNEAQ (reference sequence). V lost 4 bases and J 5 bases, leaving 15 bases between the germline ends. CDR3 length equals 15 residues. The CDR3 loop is CASSSGNNARNTIYF. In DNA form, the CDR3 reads TGTGCCAGCAGCTCAGGGAACAATGCGAGAAACACCATATATTTT.

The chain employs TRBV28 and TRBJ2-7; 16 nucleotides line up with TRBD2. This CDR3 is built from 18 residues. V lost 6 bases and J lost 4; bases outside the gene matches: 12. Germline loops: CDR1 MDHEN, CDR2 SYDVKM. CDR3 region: CASRLTGTSGRVGYEQYF. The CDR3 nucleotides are TGTGCCAGCAGACTAACCGGGACTAGCGGGAGGGTGGGGTACGAGCAGTACTTC.

The CDR3, as DNA: TGTGCCAGCAGTTTATCAGGGGGAATCAGCAATCAGCCCCAGCATTTT. Its protein is CASSLSGGISNQPQHF. The chain uses TRBV27 and TRBJ1-5, with D perhaps TRBD1 (6 bases). This CDR3 contains 16 residues. The germline gives CDR1 MNHEY, CDR2 SMNVEV (reference sequence). V was pared by 0 bases and J by 1 base, with 10 bases between.

The CDR3 sequence is CSVVSGGGGTEAFF. CDR3 coding DNA: TGCAGCGTTGTAAGCGGGGGAGGAGGCACTGAAGCTTTCTTT. The chain carries TRBV29-1 and TRBJ1-1; perhaps TRBD1 as D (5 bases). CDR1 is SQVTM and CDR2 is ANQGSEA in the germline V gene. The CDR3 is 14 residues long. The germline V and J ends were trimmed by 4 bases and 4 bases, with 16 bases remaining between them. The complete variable domain, with remaining parts taken from reference TRBV29-1 and TRBJ1-1, reads SAVISQKPSRDICQRGTSLTIQCQVDSQVTMMFWYRQQPGQSLTLIATANQGSEATYESGFVIDKFPISRPNLTFSTLTVSNMSPEDSSIYLCSVVSGGGGTEAFFGQGTRLTVV.

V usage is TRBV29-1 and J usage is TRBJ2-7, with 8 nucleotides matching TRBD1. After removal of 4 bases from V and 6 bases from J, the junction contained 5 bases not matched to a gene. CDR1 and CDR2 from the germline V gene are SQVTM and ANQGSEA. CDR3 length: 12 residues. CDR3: CSVVGQVGEQYF. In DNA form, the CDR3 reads TGCAGCGTTGTGGGACAGGTCGGCGAGCAGTACTTC.

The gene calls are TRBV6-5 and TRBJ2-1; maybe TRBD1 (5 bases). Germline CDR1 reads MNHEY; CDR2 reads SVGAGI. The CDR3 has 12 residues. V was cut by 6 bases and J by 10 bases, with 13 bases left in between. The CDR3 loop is CASSPGNLEQFF. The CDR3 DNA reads TGTGCCAGCAGCCCAGGGAATTTGGAGCAGTTCTTC.

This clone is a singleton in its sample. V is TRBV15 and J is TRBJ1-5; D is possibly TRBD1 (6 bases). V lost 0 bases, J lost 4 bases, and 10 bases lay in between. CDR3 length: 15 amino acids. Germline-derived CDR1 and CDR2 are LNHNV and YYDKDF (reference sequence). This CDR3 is CATSREVQGNQPQHF. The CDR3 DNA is TGTGCCACCAGCAGAGAAGTACAGGGAAATCAGCCCCAGCATTTT. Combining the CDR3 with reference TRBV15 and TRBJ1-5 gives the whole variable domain DAMVIQNPRYQVTQFGKPVTLSCSQTLNHNVMYWYQQKSSQAPKLLFHYYDKDFNNEADTPDNFQSRRPNTSFCFLDIRSPGLGDTAMYLCATSREVQGNQPQHFGDGTRLSIL.

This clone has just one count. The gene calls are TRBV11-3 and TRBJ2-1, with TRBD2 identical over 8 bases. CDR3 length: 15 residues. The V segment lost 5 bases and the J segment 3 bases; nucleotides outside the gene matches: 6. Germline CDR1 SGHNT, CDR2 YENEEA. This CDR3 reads CASSAYGGGYNEQFF. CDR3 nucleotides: TGTGCCAGCAGCGCCTACGGGGGGGGCTACAATGAGCAGTTCTTC.

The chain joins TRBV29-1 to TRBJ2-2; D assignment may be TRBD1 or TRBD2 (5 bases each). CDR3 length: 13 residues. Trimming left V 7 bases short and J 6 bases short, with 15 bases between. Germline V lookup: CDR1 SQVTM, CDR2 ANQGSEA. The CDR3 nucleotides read TGCAGCGCCGGGGCAGTCGCCCCCGGGGAGCTGTTTTTT. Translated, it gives CSAGAVAPGELFF.

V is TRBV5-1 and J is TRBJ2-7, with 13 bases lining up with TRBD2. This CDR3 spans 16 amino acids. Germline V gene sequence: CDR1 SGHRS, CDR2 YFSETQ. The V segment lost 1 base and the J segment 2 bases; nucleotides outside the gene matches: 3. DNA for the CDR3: TGCGCCAGCAGCTTGAACGGACTAGCGGGGGCCTACGAGCAGTACTTC. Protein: CASSLNGLAGAYEQYF.

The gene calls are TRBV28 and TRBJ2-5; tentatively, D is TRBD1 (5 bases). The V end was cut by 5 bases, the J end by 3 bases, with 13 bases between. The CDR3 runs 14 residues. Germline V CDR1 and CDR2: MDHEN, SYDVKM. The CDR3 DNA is TGTGCCAGCAGTGGTTGGGGCTCAGAAGAGACCCAGTACTTC. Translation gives CASSGWGSEETQYF. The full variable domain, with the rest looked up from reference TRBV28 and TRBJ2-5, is DVKVTQSSRYLVKRTGEKVFLECVQDMDHENMFWYRQDPGLGLRLIYFSYDVKMKEKGDIPEGYSVSREKKERFSLILESASTNQTSMYLCASSGWGSEETQYFGPGTRLLVL.

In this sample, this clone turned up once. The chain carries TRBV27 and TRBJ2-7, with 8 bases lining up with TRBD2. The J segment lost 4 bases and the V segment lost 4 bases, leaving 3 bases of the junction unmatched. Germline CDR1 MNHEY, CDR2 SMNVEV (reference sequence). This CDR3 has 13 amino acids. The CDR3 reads CASSYSSGYEQYF. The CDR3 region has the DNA TGTGCCAGCAGTTACTCTAGCGGGTACGAGCAGTACTTC.

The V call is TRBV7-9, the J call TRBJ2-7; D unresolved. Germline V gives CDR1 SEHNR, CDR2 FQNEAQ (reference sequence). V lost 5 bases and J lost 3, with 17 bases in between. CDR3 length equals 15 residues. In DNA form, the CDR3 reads TGTGCCAGCAGCCAGGCCATATTATCAAGCTACGAGCAGTACTTC. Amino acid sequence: CASSQAILSSYEQYF.

CDR3 in amino acids: CATSKQRDRGGNEQFF. The CDR3 nucleotides read TGTGCCACCAGTAAGCAGAGAGATCGGGGAGGGAATGAGCAGTTCTTC. V is TRBV15 and J is TRBJ2-1, with TRBD2 identical over 7 bases. Germline V gives CDR1 LNHNV, CDR2 YYDKDF (reference sequence). This CDR3 has 16 residues. Trimming removed 6 bases from V and 7 bases from J; junction bases left unmatched: 15.

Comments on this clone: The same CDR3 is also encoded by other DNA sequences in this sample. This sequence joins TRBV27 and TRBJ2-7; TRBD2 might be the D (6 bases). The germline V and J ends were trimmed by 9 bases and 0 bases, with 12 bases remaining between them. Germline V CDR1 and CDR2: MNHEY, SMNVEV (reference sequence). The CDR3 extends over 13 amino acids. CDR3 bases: TGTGCCAGTGGTTACGGGAGCTCCTACGAGCAGTACTTC. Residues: CASGYGSSYEQYF.

CDR3 sequence: CASSRSTRLADTEAFF. The CDR3 DNA reads as TGTGCCAGCAGCAGATCCACCCGTCTGGCGGACACTGAAGCTTTCTTT. This chain links TRBV11-2 with TRBJ1-1; D is undetermined. CDR1 SGHAT and CDR2 FQNNGV come from the germline V gene. The CDR3 covers 16 residues. V lost 5 bases to trimming and J lost 3 bases, with 19 bases between them.

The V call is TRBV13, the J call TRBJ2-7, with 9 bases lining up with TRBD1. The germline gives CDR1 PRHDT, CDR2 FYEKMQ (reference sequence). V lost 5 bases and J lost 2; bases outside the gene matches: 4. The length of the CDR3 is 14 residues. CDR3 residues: CASSKQGAAYEQYF. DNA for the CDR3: TGTGCCAGCAGCAAACAGGGGGCGGCCTACGAGCAGTACTTC.

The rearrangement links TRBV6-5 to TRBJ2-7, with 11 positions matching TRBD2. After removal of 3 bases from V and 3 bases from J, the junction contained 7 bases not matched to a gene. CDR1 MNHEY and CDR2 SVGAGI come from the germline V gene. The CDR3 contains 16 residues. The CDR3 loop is CASSYDAGTSGYEQYF. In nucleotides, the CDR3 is TGTGCCAGCAGTTATGACGCCGGGACTAGCGGCTACGAGCAGTACTTC.

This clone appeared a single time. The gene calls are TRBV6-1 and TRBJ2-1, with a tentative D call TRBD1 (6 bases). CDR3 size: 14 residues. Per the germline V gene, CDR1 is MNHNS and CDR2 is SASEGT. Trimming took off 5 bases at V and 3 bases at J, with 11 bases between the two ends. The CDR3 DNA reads TGTGCCAGCAGTCCGGGACACGACTACAATGAGCAGTTCTTC. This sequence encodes CASSPGHDYNEQFF.

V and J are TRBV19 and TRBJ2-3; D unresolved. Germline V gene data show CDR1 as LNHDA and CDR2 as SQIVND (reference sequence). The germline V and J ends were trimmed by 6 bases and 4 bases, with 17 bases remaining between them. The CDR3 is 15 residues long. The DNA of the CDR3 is TGTGCCAGTAGCCCAAGTTTGTTAGAGCCAGATACGCAGTATTTT. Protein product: CASSPSLLEPDTQYF.